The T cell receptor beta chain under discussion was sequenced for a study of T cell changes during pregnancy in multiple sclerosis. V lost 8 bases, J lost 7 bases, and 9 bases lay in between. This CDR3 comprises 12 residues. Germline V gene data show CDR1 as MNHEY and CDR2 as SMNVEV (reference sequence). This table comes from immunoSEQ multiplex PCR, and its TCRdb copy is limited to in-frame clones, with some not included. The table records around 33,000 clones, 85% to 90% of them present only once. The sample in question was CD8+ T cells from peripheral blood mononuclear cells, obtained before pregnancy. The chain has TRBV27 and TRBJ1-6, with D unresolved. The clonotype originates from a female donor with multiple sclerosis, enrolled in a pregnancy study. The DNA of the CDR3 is TGTGCCAGCTTGACTGGAAATTCACCCCTCCACTTT. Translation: CASLTGNSPLHF.